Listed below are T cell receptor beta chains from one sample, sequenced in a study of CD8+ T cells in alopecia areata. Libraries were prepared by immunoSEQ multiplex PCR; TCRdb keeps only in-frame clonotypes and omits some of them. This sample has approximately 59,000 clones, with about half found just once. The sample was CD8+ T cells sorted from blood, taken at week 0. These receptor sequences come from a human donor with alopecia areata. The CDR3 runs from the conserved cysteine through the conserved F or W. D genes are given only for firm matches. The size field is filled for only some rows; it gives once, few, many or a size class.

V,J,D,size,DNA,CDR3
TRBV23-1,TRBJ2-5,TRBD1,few,TGCGCCAGCAGCAGGGACAGGAGGAACCAAGAGACCCAGTACTTC,CASSRDRRNQETQYF
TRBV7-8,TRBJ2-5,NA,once,TGTGCCAGCAGCTTAGTCGGCTACGGCTCCCACCAAGAGACCCAGTACTTC,CASSLVGYGSHQETQYF
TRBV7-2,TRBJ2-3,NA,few,TGTGCCAGCAGCTCCTACGGACTCTTCCCAGATACGCAGTATTTT,CASSSYGLFPDTQYF
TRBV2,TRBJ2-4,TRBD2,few,TGTGCCAGCAGGGCCCGACTAGCGGGAGGTCCTCTAGCCAAAAACATTCAGTACTTC,CASRARLAGGPLAKNIQYF
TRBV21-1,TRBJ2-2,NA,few,TGTGCCAGCAGCAAAGGCCACAGGGACACCGGGGAGCTGTTTTTT,CASSKGHRDTGELFF
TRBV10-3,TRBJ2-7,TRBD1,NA,TGTGCCATCAGTGAGTCGATTAGGGACAGCCTCGAGTGGGGGCAGTACTTC,CAISESIRDSLEWGQYF
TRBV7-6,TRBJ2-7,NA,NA,TGTGCCAGCAGCACCCGACACCCCGACAGGAACGACGAGCAGTACTTC,CASSTRHPDRNDEQYF
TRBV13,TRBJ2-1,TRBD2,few,TGTGCCAGCAGCTCGGGACTAGCGGGATACAATGAGCAGTTCTTC,CASSSGLAGYNEQFF
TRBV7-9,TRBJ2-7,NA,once,TGTGCCAGCAGCAACATGCCGGGACATAGCTACGAGCAGTACTTC,CASSNMPGHSYEQYF
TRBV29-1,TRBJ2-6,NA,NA,TGCAGCGTTCAACAGGGTGGGCCTGGGGCCAACGTCCTGACTTTC,CSVQQGGPGANVLTF
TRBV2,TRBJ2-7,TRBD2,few,TGTGCCAGCAGTGGGACTAGCGGGAGCCTCTACGAGCAGTACTTC,CASSGTSGSLYEQYF
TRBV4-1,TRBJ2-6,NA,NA,TGCGCCAGCAGCCAAGGTCTAGTAGGGCTAAGATCTGGGGCCAACGTCCTGACTTTC,CASSQGLVGLRSGANVLTF
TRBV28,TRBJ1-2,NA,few,TGTGCCAGCACCTCAGCAGCTAACTATGGCTACACCTTC,CASTSAANYGYTF
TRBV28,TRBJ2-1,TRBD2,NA,TGTGCCAGCAGTTTAGTCCGGGGGGATAATGAGCAGTTCTTC,CASSLVRGDNEQFF
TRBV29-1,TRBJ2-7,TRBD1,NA,TGCAGCTCTACGACAGGGTCGTACGAGCAGTACTTC,CSSTTGSYEQYF
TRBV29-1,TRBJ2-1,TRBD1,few,TGCAGCGTTGAAAGGGGGGACAGGTTGCATGAGCAGTTCTTC,CSVERGDRLHEQFF
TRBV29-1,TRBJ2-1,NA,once,TGCAGCGGAAGGCAGGGGAGCTCCTACAATGAGCAGTTCTTC,CSGRQGSSYNEQFF
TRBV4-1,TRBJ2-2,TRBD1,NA,TGCGCCAGCAGCCCCCGACAGGGAAGCACCGGGGAGCTGTTTTTT,CASSPRQGSTGELFF
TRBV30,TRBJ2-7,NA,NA,TGTGCCTGGAGTGACGACAACGGGGACGAGCAGTACTTC,CAWSDDNGDEQYF
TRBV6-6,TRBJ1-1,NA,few,TGTGCCAGCAGGCGGGCCGGCACTGAAGCTTTCTTT,CASRRAGTEAFF
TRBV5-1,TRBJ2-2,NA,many,TGCGCCAGCAGCTTAGGGGGGAACACCGGGGAGCTGTTTTTT,CASSLGGNTGELFF
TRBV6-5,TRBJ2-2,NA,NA,TGTGCCAGCAAAAAAGCTCCCACCGGGGAGCTGTTTTTT,CASKKAPTGELFF
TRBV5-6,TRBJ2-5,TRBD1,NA,TGTGCCAGCAGAAGGGGGCGAGAGACCCAGTACTTC,CASRRGRETQYF
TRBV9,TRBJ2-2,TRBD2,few,TGTGCCAGCAGCGTAGGGGGACTAGCGGGAGATTTCGGGGAGCTGTTTTTT,CASSVGGLAGDFGELFF
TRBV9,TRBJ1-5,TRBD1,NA,TGTGCCAGCAGCGTCACAGGGGCCAATCAGCCCCAGCATTTT,CASSVTGANQPQHF
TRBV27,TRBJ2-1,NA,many,TGTGCCAGCAGTTTTAAGGGTACTGAGCAGTTCTTC,CASSFKGTEQFF
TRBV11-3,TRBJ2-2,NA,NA,TGTGCCAGCAGGGAAGGGACCGGGGAGCTGTTTTTT,CASREGTGELFF
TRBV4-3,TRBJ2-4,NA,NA,TGCGCCAGCAGCCAAGGAGCCAACTTAGCCAAAAACATTCAGTACTTC,CASSQGANLAKNIQYF
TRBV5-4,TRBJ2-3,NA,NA,TGTGCCAGCGAACAAGCGGGCACAGATACGCAGTATTTT,CASEQAGTDTQYF
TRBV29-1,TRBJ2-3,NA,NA,TGCAGCGTTGAATTGGGGTGGGGAGATACGCAGTATTTT,CSVELGWGDTQYF
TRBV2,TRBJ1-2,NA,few,TGTGCCAGCGAGGACAGATCCGTCTATGGCTACACCTTC,CASEDRSVYGYTF
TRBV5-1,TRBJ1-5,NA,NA,TGCGCCAGCCGCAGGGACCTGGATCAGCCCCAGCATTTT,CASRRDLDQPQHF
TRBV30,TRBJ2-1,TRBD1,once,TGTGCCTGGAGGGGACAGGGTCGCAATGAGCAGTTCTTC,CAWRGQGRNEQFF
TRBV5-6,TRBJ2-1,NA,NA,TGTGCCAGCAGCTTGGCAGGGGGAGGCTCCTACAATGAGCAGTTCTTC,CASSLAGGGSYNEQFF
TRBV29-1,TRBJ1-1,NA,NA,TGCAGCGTTTATCTTGCTACCGCTTTCTTT,CSVYLATAFF
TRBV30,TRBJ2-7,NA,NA,TGTGCCTGGAGTGAGGGCAGGGGTCGCCTCGAGCAGTACTTC,CAWSEGRGRLEQYF
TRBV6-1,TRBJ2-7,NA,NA,TGTGCCAGCGGGGGGACCTACGAGCAGTACTTC,CASGGTYEQYF
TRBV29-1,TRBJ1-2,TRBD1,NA,TGCAGCGTAGCCGGGACAGCCTATGGCTACACCTTC,CSVAGTAYGYTF
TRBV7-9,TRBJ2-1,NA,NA,TGTGCCAGCAGCTTACGCCGGCCGGGGACCCCGGGCGACTACAATGAGCAGTTCTTC,CASSLRRPGTPGDYNEQFF
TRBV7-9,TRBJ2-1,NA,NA,TGTGCCAGCATCTCGGGGGTCGACAATGAGCAGTTCTTC,CASISGVDNEQFF
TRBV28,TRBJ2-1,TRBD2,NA,TGTGCCAGCAGGACGGGACTAACTGATCGGGGCAATGAGCAGTTCTTC,CASRTGLTDRGNEQFF
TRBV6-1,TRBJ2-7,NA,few,TGTGCTCTGAGTCCGAGGAGCTCCTACGAGCAGTACTTC,CALSPRSSYEQYF
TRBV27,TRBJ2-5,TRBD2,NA,TGTGCCAGCAGTCAAGCGGGGTGGGAGACCCAGTACTTC,CASSQAGWETQYF
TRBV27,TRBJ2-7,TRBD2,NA,TGTGCCAGCAGTTCCGGGACTAGCGGATCCGAGCAGTACTTC,CASSSGTSGSEQYF
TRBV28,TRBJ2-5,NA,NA,TGTGCCAGCAGTTTAGAAGCGGGCCAAGAGACCCAGTACTTC,CASSLEAGQETQYF
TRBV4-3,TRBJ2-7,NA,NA,TGCGCCAGCAGCCCTCGGGCAGGGTGGGACGAGCAGTACTTC,CASSPRAGWDEQYF
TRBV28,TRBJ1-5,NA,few,TGTGCCAGCAGCCCAACGGGCCAGCCCCAGCATTTT,CASSPTGQPQHF
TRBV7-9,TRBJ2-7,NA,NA,TGTGCCAGCAGCTTGGAGGGGACCCCCTACGAGCAGTACTTC,CASSLEGTPYEQYF
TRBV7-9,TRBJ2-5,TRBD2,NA,TGTGCCAGCAGCCGCGTCGTTAGCGGGAGAGAGACCCAGTACTTC,CASSRVVSGRETQYF
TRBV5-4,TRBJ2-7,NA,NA,TGTGCCAGCAGCTTGCGGCAGGGAGGCGAGCAGTACTTC,CASSLRQGGEQYF
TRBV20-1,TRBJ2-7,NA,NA,TGCAGTGCCCGACAGGACTACGAGCAGTACTTC,CSARQDYEQYF
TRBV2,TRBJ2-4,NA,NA,TGTGCCAGCAGTGATTCGTCTAGCAGGAACATTCAGTACTTC,CASSDSSSRNIQYF
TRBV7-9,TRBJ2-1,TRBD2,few,TGTGCCAGCAGCTCATCCCTTCGGGGGGGCAGCGGGCAATATGAGCAGTTCTTC,CASSSSLRGGSGQYEQFF
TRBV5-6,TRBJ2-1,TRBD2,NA,TGTGCCAGCAGCTCCAACTTGAGACGACTAGCGGGAGGGAATGAGCAGTTCTTC,CASSSNLRRLAGGNEQFF
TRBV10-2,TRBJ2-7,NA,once,TGCGCCAGCAGTGACCACCCGGGACATCTAACCTACGAGCAGTACTTC,CASSDHPGHLTYEQYF
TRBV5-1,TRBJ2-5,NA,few,TGCGCCAGCAGCACCCGAGGGGCTGTGGAGACCCAGTACTTC,CASSTRGAVETQYF
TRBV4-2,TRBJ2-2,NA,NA,TGTGCCAGCAGCCAAGAGGGAGATTTAAGCACCGGGGAGCTGTTTTTT,CASSQEGDLSTGELFF